This entry lists 31 T cell receptor beta chains sequenced from one sample in a study of shared clonotypes between healthy human individuals. Only in-frame clones appear in the TCRdb table, and some are missing; sequencing was by immunoSEQ multiplex PCR. Found here are about 2.4 million clones, roughly 93% of them singletons; the top ten hold approximately 0.35%. The source material was naive CD4+ T cells from PBMCs. Indicated subset: CD45RA+ positively selected. The receptors derive from a man younger than 30 in good health. Some clones in this sample may be carry-over from other donors' samples.

The chain carries TRBV25-1 and TRBJ1-2; D is undetermined. Per the germline V gene, CDR1 is MGHDK and CDR2 is SYGVNS. The V gene lost 7 bases and the J gene lost 4 bases, with 16 bases spanning the gap. This CDR3 is 14 amino acids long. CDR3 nucleotide sequence: TGTGCCAGCACGAAAGGAGGGAGTACCTATGGCTACACCTTC. It encodes CASTKGGSTYGYTF.

Concerning this clone itself: Other DNA sequences in the same sample also yield this CDR3. The rearrangement joins TRBV19 to TRBJ1-1; TRBD1 matches at 7 bases. Per germline, CDR1 LNHDA and CDR2 SQIVND (reference sequence). The length of the CDR3 is 14 residues. V was pared by 4 bases and J by 2 bases, with 4 bases of the junction left unmatched. This CDR3 reads CASSTRQGNTEAFF. The CDR3 DNA follows: TGTGCCAGTAGTACAAGACAGGGTAACACTGAAGCTTTCTTT.

Remarks on this clone: Other DNA sequences from this sample encode an identical CDR3 as well. This chain joins TRBV30 and TRBJ2-7; TRBD2 is a possible D gene (7 bases). Looked up from germline, CDR1 is GTSNPN and CDR2 is SVGIG (reference sequence). This CDR3 has 12 residues. Trimming cost V 3 bases and J 2 bases, with 8 bases left between them. For the CDR3, the DNA is TGTGCCTGGAGAGGGGGGGCCTACGAGCAGTACTTC. This codes for CAWRGGAYEQYF.

The chain is built from TRBV10-3 and TRBJ2-7; 11 positions match TRBD1. Germline V gene sequence: CDR1 ENHRY, CDR2 SYGVKD. The CDR3 sequence is 14 residues long. V lost 6 bases and J lost 3; bases outside the gene matches: 4. The CDR3 protein is CAISTGQGDYEQYF. CDR3 bases: TGTGCCATCAGCACGGGACAGGGGGACTACGAGCAGTACTTC.

V gene TRBV2 combines with J gene TRBJ2-1; no clear D. Germline values: CDR1 SNHLY, CDR2 FYNNEI. Trimming removed 6 bases from V and 9 bases from J, with 15 bases in between. The CDR3 is made up of 13 amino acids. CDR3 sequence (DNA): TGTGCCAGCAGGAAAGGGCTATTAGGTGAGCAGTTCTTC. It codes for CASRKGLLGEQFF.

This clone was observed a single time. The J gene is TRBJ2-5, the V gene TRBV5-1, with D perhaps TRBD2 (7 bases). The CDR3 is made up of 15 amino acids. Between the trimmed V and J ends, which lost 0 bases and 3 bases, there was a span of 12 bases. The germline V gene encodes CDR1 SGHRS and CDR2 YFSETQ. Written as DNA, the CDR3 is TGCGCCAGCAGCTTGGCCGTAGGGGGGGAAGAGACCCAGTACTTC. Its protein product is CASSLAVGGEETQYF. Supplemented by reference TRBV5-1 and TRBJ2-5, the full variable domain reads KAGVTQTPRYLIKTRGQQVTLSCSPISGHRSVSWYQQTPGQGLQFLFEYFSETQRNKGNFPGRFSGRQFSNSRSEMNVSTLELGDSALYLCASSLAVGGEETQYFGPGTRLLVL.

The V gene is TRBV28, the J gene TRBJ1-4, with a weak D call TRBD1 (5 bases). Trimming left V 8 bases short and J 7 bases short, with 17 bases between. The CDR3 loop spans 14 amino acids. In germline, CDR1 is MDHEN, CDR2 SYDVKM. CDR3 protein: CASSGGKPSEKLFF. The CDR3 nucleotides read TGTGCCAGCTCCGGGGGGAAGCCGTCTGAAAAACTGTTTTTT.

The V and J genes are TRBV6-4 and TRBJ1-2; possible D gene TRBD1, 6 bases. V shed 2 bases and J shed 0 bases, with 19 bases lying between them. The germline V gene encodes CDR1 MRHNA and CDR2 SNTAGT. CDR3 length: 18 amino acids. DNA for the CDR3: TGTGCCAGCAGTGACGGGGGGCAGGGTGGGGCAGCTAACTATGGCTACACCTTC. The encoded protein is CASSDGGQGGAANYGYTF.

The rearrangement links TRBV7-9 to TRBJ1-1, with a possible D match to TRBD1 (5 bases). The germline V gene has CDR1 SEHNR and CDR2 FQNEAQ (reference sequence). The CDR3 runs 13 residues. The V and J ends lost 4 bases and 7 bases respectively, with 13 bases between them. CDR3 bases: TGTGCCAGCAGCTGGCTAGGGGATGGTGAAGCTTTCTTT. This codes for CASSWLGDGEAFF.

The rearrangement joins TRBV4-2 to TRBJ2-5; D possibly corresponds to TRBD2 (5 bases). Per the germline V gene, CDR1 is LGHNA and CDR2 is YNFKEQ. V lost 1 base, J lost 2 bases, and 14 bases lay in between. CDR3 length equals 16 residues. CDR3 residues: CASSQVGSSVQETQYF. DNA for the CDR3: TGTGCCAGCAGCCAAGTCGGTAGTAGCGTTCAAGAGACCCAGTACTTC.

V and J are TRBV5-1 and TRBJ1-1; 9 bases agree with TRBD1. The V segment lost 4 bases and the J segment 1 base; nucleotides outside the gene matches: 11. Germline V gene data show CDR1 as SGHRS and CDR2 as YFSETQ. The CDR3 extends over 17 amino acids. CDR3 region: CASSNRGRSLGNTEAFF. In DNA form, the CDR3 reads TGCGCCAGCAGCAACAGGGGGCGTAGTCTAGGGAACACTGAAGCTTTCTTT.

The chain combines TRBV27 with TRBJ1-1; D not resolved. Deletions cut 0 bases from V and 5 bases from J, with 7 bases between. This CDR3 contains 13 residues. CDR1 MNHEY and CDR2 SMNVEV come from the germline V gene (reference sequence). The CDR3 is CASSLSGKTEAFF. In DNA, the CDR3 is TGTGCCAGCAGTTTATCAGGTAAGACTGAAGCTTTCTTT.

The V gene is TRBV30, the J gene TRBJ1-5, with D possibly matching TRBD1 (6 bases). The germline CDR1 and CDR2 sequences are GTSNPN and SVGIG (reference sequence). This CDR3 region has 14 residues. V dropped 4 bases and J dropped 5 bases, with 15 bases sitting between them. The CDR3 here is CAWTRGGTYQPQHF. CDR3 coding DNA: TGTGCCTGGACGAGAGGGGGGACGTATCAGCCCCAGCATTTT.

V and J are TRBV6-1 and TRBJ2-7; D remains ambiguous. V lost 7 bases and J lost 7, with 20 bases in between. The CDR3 sequence is 14 residues long. CDR1 and CDR2 from the germline V gene are MNHNS and SASEGT. CDR3 nucleotide sequence: TGTGCCAGCAAAAAGGCGGTCGACGTTCGGGAGCAGTACTTC. Amino acid sequence: CASKKAVDVREQYF.

This rearrangement joins TRBV28 to TRBJ2-1; no definite D call. Deletions cut 5 bases from V and 4 bases from J, with 12 bases between. Germline V CDR1 and CDR2: MDHEN, SYDVKM. CDR3 length: 14 amino acids. The CDR3 region is CASSVRALYNEQFF. CDR3 sequence (DNA): TGTGCCAGCAGTGTCCGGGCCTTGTACAATGAGCAGTTCTTC.

The chain recombines TRBV10-1 with TRBJ2-1; D tentatively reads TRBD1 or TRBD2 (5 bases each). CDR1 is WNHNN, CDR2 SYGVQD, per germline (reference sequence). The CDR3 is 15 residues long. With 0 bases removed from V and 8 bases from J, the gap between germline ends came to 14 bases. The CDR3 reads CASSESTNWDHEQFF. CDR3 in DNA: TGCGCCAGCAGTGAGTCGACTAATTGGGACCATGAGCAGTTCTTC.

The chain recombines TRBV6-1 with TRBJ1-2; 7 positions match TRBD1. With 2 bases clipped from V and 7 bases from J, the junction kept 7 bases outside the gene matches. The CDR3 covers 14 residues. Germline CDR1 MNHNS, CDR2 SASEGT. CDR3: CASSERGRKSGYTF. The CDR3 nucleotides read TGTGCCAGCAGTGAAAGGGGGCGGAAGAGTGGCTACACCTTC.

This sequence joins TRBV28 and TRBJ2-4, with TRBD2 identical over 11 bases. V lost 5 bases, J lost 1 base, and 7 bases stayed unmatched. The germline gives CDR1 MDHEN, CDR2 SYDVKM. The CDR3 consists of 17 residues. The CDR3 spells CASSLLLAGVAKNIQYF. DNA of the CDR3: TGTGCCAGCAGTCTCTTACTAGCGGGAGTGGCCAAAAACATTCAGTACTTC.

The chain combines TRBV5-4 with TRBJ2-2, with TRBD1 matching 10 bases. This CDR3 spans 16 amino acids. Germline loops: CDR1 SGHNT, CDR2 YYREEE (reference sequence). V dropped 4 bases and J dropped 5; count of bases not matched to a gene: 8. The CDR3 here is CASSPRQGAKTGELFF. CDR3 in DNA: TGTGCCAGCAGCCCCCGACAGGGGGCTAAGACCGGGGAGCTGTTTTTT.

The count of this clone is one. The chain links TRBV4-1 to TRBJ2-5; D could derive from TRBD1 or TRBD2 (5 bases each). V lost 0 bases, J lost 7 bases, and 15 bases lay in between. The CDR3 is made up of 15 amino acids. CDR1 is MGHRA and CDR2 is YSYEKL in the germline V gene. CDR3 region: CASSQDFGGTGTQYF. Here the CDR3 DNA reads TGCGCCAGCAGCCAAGATTTTGGGGGAACCGGGACCCAGTACTTC.

The chain is built from TRBV19 and TRBJ2-5; D is perhaps TRBD1 (6 bases). Between the trimmed V and J ends, which lost 2 bases and 6 bases, there was a span of 19 bases. The CDR3 covers 16 residues. In germline, CDR1 is LNHDA, CDR2 SQIVND (reference sequence). CDR3 sequence (DNA): TGTGCCAGTAGTATAACGGGCAGGGGCCCCCGGCAGACCCAGTACTTC. This gives the protein CASSITGRGPRQTQYF.

This clone was counted a single time. The rearrangement joins TRBV5-1 to TRBJ1-3; weak D call: TRBD1 (6 bases). V was pared by 4 bases and J by 0 bases, with 14 bases between. This CDR3 has 16 amino acids. The germline CDR1 and CDR2 sequences are SGHRS and YFSETQ. CDR3 sequence reads: CASSLDRPASGNTIYF. The CDR3, as DNA: TGCGCCAGCAGCCTCGACAGGCCCGCCTCTGGAAACACCATATATTTT.

The chain carries TRBV7-2 and TRBJ1-4; D is ambiguous. From germline, CDR1 is SGHTA and CDR2 FQGNSA. The length of the CDR3 is 19 residues. The V end lost 3 bases, the J end lost 4 bases, and 24 bases lay between the germline ends. CDR3 residues: CASSFSFWRVPRSNEKLFF. The CDR3 region has the DNA TGTGCCAGCAGCTTTTCCTTTTGGAGGGTTCCCAGGAGTAATGAAAAACTGTTTTTT. Full variable domain (rest looked up from reference TRBV7-2 and TRBJ1-4): GAGVSQSPSNKVTEKGKDVELRCDPISGHTALYWYRQSLGQGLEFLIYFQGNSAPDKSGLPSDRFSAERTGGSVSTLTIQRTQQEDSAVYLCASSFSFWRVPRSNEKLFFGSGTQLSVL.

With respect to this clone: This specimen includes other DNA sequences encoding the same CDR3. The V and J genes are TRBV7-3 and TRBJ2-7; no definite D call. Germline CDR1 and CDR2: SGHTA and FQGTGA. This CDR3 contains 13 residues. V lost 0 bases, J lost 2 bases, and 5 bases lay in between. CDR3 residues: CASSLTSTYEQYF. CDR3 nucleotide sequence: TGTGCCAGCAGCTTAACGTCGACCTACGAGCAGTACTTC.

The chain couples TRBV5-4 to TRBJ2-7; D perhaps matches TRBD1 (7 bases). Trimming removed 5 bases at V and 6 bases at J, with 24 bases between. Germline CDR1 and CDR2: SGHNT and YYREEE (reference sequence). This CDR3 contains 16 residues. This chain's CDR3 is CASSYTWDSDRPEQYF. In DNA form, the CDR3 reads TGTGCCAGCAGTTACACCTGGGACTCGGACAGGCCCGAGCAGTACTTC. The whole variable domain, filled in from reference TRBV5-4 and TRBJ2-7, reads ETGVTQSPTHLIKTRGQQVTLRCSSQSGHNTVSWYQQALGQGPQFIFQYYREEENGRGNFPPRFSGLQFPNYSSELNVNALELDDSALYLCASSYTWDSDRPEQYFGPGTRLTVT.

The rearrangement joins TRBV5-1 to TRBJ1-2, with TRBD1 matching over 7 bases. The V gene end was trimmed by 2 bases and the J gene end by 8 bases; junction bases not matched to a gene: 6. CDR1 and CDR2 from the germline V gene are SGHRS and YFSETQ. The CDR3 consists of 13 residues. The CDR3 region is CASSLGQARGYTF. Here the CDR3 DNA reads TGCGCCAGCAGCTTAGGACAGGCTCGGGGCTACACCTTC.

This chain links TRBV28 with TRBJ2-1; 10 nucleotides agree with TRBD2. Germline V gene lookup returns CDR1 MDHEN and CDR2 SYDVKM. The CDR3 runs 14 residues. V trimming: 7 bases; J trimming: 5 bases; junction bases outside the gene matches: 5. Written as DNA, the CDR3 is TGTGCCAGCATCCTAGCGGGGGCTAACAATGAGCAGTTCTTC. Translating gives CASILAGANNEQFF.

CDR3 amino acids: CASSLLRGPREQFF. CDR3 DNA: TGTGCCAGCAGTTTATTACGGGGGCCGAGGGAGCAGTTCTTC. V usage is TRBV27 and J usage is TRBJ2-1; D assignment may be TRBD1 or TRBD2 (6 bases each). CDR1 and CDR2 (germline): MNHEY, SMNVEV (reference sequence). There are 14 residues in the CDR3. V was shortened by 1 base and J by 10 bases, with 14 bases between the two germline ends.

This clone was observed once. V usage is TRBV28 and J usage is TRBJ2-1; D is ambiguous. The CDR3 sequence is 14 residues long. The germline V gene has CDR1 MDHEN and CDR2 SYDVKM. Trimming stripped 6 bases from V and 9 bases from J, with 18 bases between. DNA of the CDR3: TGTGCCAGCAGACCCACCCGGGCCTATGGTGAGCAGTTCTTC. This sequence encodes CASRPTRAYGEQFF.

The rearrangement links TRBV6-6 to TRBJ2-7; 7 bases fit TRBD1. The CDR3 has 14 residues. Germline V gene sequence: CDR1 MNHNY, CDR2 SVGAGI (reference sequence). The J segment lost 5 bases and the V segment lost 7 bases, leaving 11 bases of the junction unmatched. The DNA of the CDR3 is TGTGCCAGCACTAGGACAGGTCTTCCCAACGAGCAGTACTTC. Protein sequence: CASTRTGLPNEQYF.

CDR3 bases: TGTGCCAGCAGTTTGGCGGGGGCTATTCAGCCCCAGCATTTT. Protein: CASSLAGAIQPQHF. V and J are TRBV28 and TRBJ1-5; TRBD1 is a possible D gene (6 bases). Germline V CDR1 and CDR2: MDHEN, SYDVKM. V lost 3 bases and J 6 bases, leaving 12 bases between the germline ends. The CDR3 sequence is 14 residues long.